These 11 T cell receptor beta chains were all obtained from the same sample, sequenced in a study of blood T cell repertoires in COVID-19. Measured with immunoSEQ multiplex PCR; TCRdb has only the in-frame clones, and not every one. The sample shows under 75,000 clones, around 90% of them seen only once. Sequencing was performed on peripheral blood. Receptors were obtained from a man aged 45-65 years with active COVID-19.

CDR3 in DNA: TGTGCCATCAGTGACGTGGCCCAAGAGACCCAGTACTTC. It codes for CAISDVAQETQYF. This chain joins TRBV10-3 and TRBJ2-5, with no clear D. Germline V CDR1 and CDR2: ENHRY, SYGVKD. The CDR3 length is 13 residues. V lost 3 bases, J lost 1 base, and 6 bases lay in between.

The rearrangement links TRBV9 to TRBJ1-2, with TRBD1 matching over 11 bases. CDR1 is SGDLS and CDR2 is YYNGEE in the germline V gene. This CDR3 contains 16 residues. V lost 3 bases, J lost 7 bases, and 11 bases stayed unmatched. The CDR3 protein is CASSAGQGALNGGYTF. CDR3 DNA: TGTGCCAGCAGCGCTGGACAGGGGGCGCTTAACGGTGGCTACACCTTC.

The chain joins TRBV12-3 or TRBV12-4 to TRBJ1-2, with 7 bases that match TRBD1. The CDR3 loop spans 13 amino acids. V lost 6 bases, J lost 2 bases, and 3 bases stayed unmatched. CDR3 bases: TGTGCCAGCAGGACGGACAGGAACTATGGCTACACCTTC. Translated, it gives CASRTDRNYGYTF.

This chain connects TRBV7-2 to TRBJ2-7, with D tentatively TRBD2 (6 bases). Germline-derived CDR1 and CDR2 are SGHTA and FQGNSA. The CDR3 has 15 residues. V lost 3 bases to trimming and J lost 2 bases, with 14 bases between them. The CDR3 DNA is TGTGCCAGCAGCTTTTTGGGACTCATAACCTACGAGCAGTACTTC. This sequence encodes CASSFLGLITYEQYF.

The chain joins TRBV4-1 to TRBJ2-7, with TRBD1 as a possible D gene (5 bases). V was trimmed by 0 bases and J by 0 bases, leaving 9 bases between them. The CDR3 is made up of 15 amino acids. Germline V lookup: CDR1 MGHRA, CDR2 YSYEKL. DNA of the CDR3: TGCGCCAGCAGCCAAGAAGGACATAGCTCCTACGAGCAGTACTTC. Encoded protein: CASSQEGHSSYEQYF.

V is TRBV10-3 and J is TRBJ2-4; the match to TRBD1 covers 7 bases. Germline-derived CDR1 and CDR2 are ENHRY and SYGVKD. The CDR3 has 11 amino acids. After removal of 9 bases from V and 8 bases from J, the junction contained 4 bases not matched to a gene. In DNA form, the CDR3 reads TGTGCCATAGGGGACAGATACATTCAGTACTTC. Its protein is CAIGDRYIQYF.

The rearrangement links TRBV11-2 to TRBJ1-1; a possible D gene is TRBD1 (6 bases). Per germline, CDR1 SGHAT and CDR2 FQNNGV. This CDR3 contains 15 residues. Trimming pared 1 base from V and 1 base from J, leaving 10 bases between. The CDR3 sequence is CASSLGGTRNTEAFF. The CDR3 DNA reads TGTGCCAGCAGCTTAGGTGGGACAAGGAACACTGAAGCTTTCTTT.

This rearrangement joins TRBV12-5 to TRBJ2-5, with TRBD2 matching over 11 bases. V shed 5 bases and J 2 bases; nucleotides not matched to a gene: 4. The CDR3 is 15 amino acids. Germline V CDR1 and CDR2: LGHNT, FRNRAP. CDR3 protein: CASGRLAGPQETQYF. CDR3 nucleotides: TGTGCTAGTGGTCGACTAGCGGGGCCTCAAGAGACCCAGTACTTC.

The genes are TRBV5-6 and TRBJ2-3; D may be TRBD1 (5 bases). Germline CDR1 and CDR2: SGHDT and YYEEEE. This CDR3 has 14 residues. Trimming left V 3 bases short and J 6 bases short, with 14 bases between. The CDR3 coding sequence is TGTGCCAGCAGCTCCAGGGCCAGTTTGGATACGCAGTATTTT. Amino acid sequence: CASSSRASLDTQYF.

The chain carries TRBV5-6 and TRBJ2-2; 7 nucleotides align to TRBD1. With V trimmed by 4 bases and J by 4 bases, 16 bases remained unmatched. This CDR3 comprises 18 residues. Germline CDR1 reads SGHDT; CDR2 reads YYEEEE. CDR3 DNA sequence: TGTGCCAGCAGCCGACTAAATGACAGGGTGTATGGCACCGGGGAGCTGTTTTTT. Amino acid sequence: CASSRLNDRVYGTGELFF. Looking up the rest from reference TRBV5-6 and TRBJ2-2 gives the full variable domain: DAGVTQSPTHLIKTRGQQVTLRCSPKSGHDTVSWYQQALGQGPQFIFQYYEEEERQRGNFPDRFSGHQFPNYSSELNVNALLLGDSALYLCASSRLNDRVYGTGELFFGEGSRLTVL.

The J gene is TRBJ2-7, the V gene TRBV5-1, with 10 bases matching TRBD1. Germline CDR1 reads SGHRS; CDR2 reads YFSETQ. The CDR3 has 14 amino acids. The trim removed 4 bases at V and 4 bases at J, leaving 5 bases unmatched. The CDR3 is CASSQGGQGYEQYF. The CDR3 DNA reads TGCGCCAGCAGCCAGGGGGGACAGGGGTACGAGCAGTACTTC.